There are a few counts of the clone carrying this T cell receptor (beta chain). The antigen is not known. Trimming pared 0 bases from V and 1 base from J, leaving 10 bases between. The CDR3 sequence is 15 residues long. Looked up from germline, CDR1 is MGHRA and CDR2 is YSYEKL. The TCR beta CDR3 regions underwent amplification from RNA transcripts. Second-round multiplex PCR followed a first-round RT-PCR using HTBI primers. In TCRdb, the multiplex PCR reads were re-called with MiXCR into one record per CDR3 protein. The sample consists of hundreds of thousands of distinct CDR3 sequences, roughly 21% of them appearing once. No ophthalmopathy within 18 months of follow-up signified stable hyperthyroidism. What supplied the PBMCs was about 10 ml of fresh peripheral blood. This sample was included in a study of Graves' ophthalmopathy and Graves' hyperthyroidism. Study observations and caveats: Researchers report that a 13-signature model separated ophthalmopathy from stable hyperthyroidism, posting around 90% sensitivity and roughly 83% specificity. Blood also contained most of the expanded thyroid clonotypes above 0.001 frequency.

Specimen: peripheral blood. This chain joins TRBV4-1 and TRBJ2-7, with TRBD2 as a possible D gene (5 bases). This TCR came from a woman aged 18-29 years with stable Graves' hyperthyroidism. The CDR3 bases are TGCGCCAGCAGCCAAGATATGGCGGGTTCCTACGAGCAGTACTTC. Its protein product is CASSQDMAGSYEQYF.